The 8 T cell receptor beta chains reported below all come from one sample, sequenced in a study of identical twins. TCRdb processed the 5' RACE reads anew with MiXCR; each CDR3 protein has one entry. The sample records 690,000 or so distinct CDR3 sequences, roughly 8% being singletons. This sample was shared with a second study, whose subject was yellow fever vaccine responses in identical twins.

Input material: PBMCs. Receptors were obtained from a young woman in good health.

In its sample, this clonotype was seen a few times. The genes are TRBV29-1 and TRBJ2-7; 14 bases match TRBD2. Trimming at V came to 7 bases and at J to 2 bases, leaving 7 bases not matched to a gene. CDR1 and CDR2 from the germline V gene are SQVTM and ANQGSEA. The CDR3 has 15 amino acids. Here the CDR3 DNA reads TGCAGCGCCGGGACTAGCGGGAGAGGGCCCTACGAGCAGTACTTC. It specifies CSAGTSGRGPYEQYF.

This clonotype was recorded a few times. The chain joins TRBV9 to TRBJ2-3, with D perhaps matching TRBD2 (6 bases). V gave up 3 bases and J gave up 3 bases, with 20 bases separating them. Per germline, CDR1 SGDLS and CDR2 YYNGEE. CDR3 length: 17 residues. The CDR3 sequence: CASSGKQIGGRTDTQYF. CDR3 nucleotides: TGTGCCAGCAGCGGAAAACAAATCGGGGGAAGGACAGATACGCAGTATTTT. Together with reference TRBV9 and TRBJ2-3, the CDR3 gives the full variable domain: DSGVTQTPKHLITATGQRVTLRCSPRSGDLSVYWYQQSLDQGLQFLIQYYNGEERAKGNILERFSAQQFPDLHSELNLSSLELGDSALYFCASSGKQIGGRTDTQYFGPGTRLTVL.

This sequence joins TRBV6-1 and TRBJ2-5; 8 positions match TRBD2. Unmatched junction bases numbered 14, after V lost 9 bases and J lost 5 bases. Germline CDR1 MNHNS, CDR2 SASEGT. The CDR3 covers 15 residues. CDR3 DNA: TGTGCCAGTCGTAGCGGGATCCTCCTCTGGGAGACCCAGTACTTC. This encodes CASRSGILLWETQYF.

This clonotype came up a few times. The rearrangement links TRBV6-4 to TRBJ2-1; D is tentatively TRBD1 or TRBD2 (5 bases each). V lost 0 bases and J lost 7, with 13 bases in between. The CDR3 spans 15 residues. Germline V gene sequence: CDR1 MRHNA, CDR2 SNTAGT. The CDR3 protein is CASSDSGRLQNEQFF. The CDR3 DNA reads TGTGCCAGCAGTGACTCGGGGCGACTACAAAATGAGCAGTTCTTC.

This clonotype was counted only a few times. This CDR3 is CASRRGSGSYEQYF. The CDR3, as DNA: TGTGCCAGCAGGCGAGGTAGCGGGAGCTACGAGCAGTACTTC. The chain has TRBV28 and TRBJ2-7; 9 nucleotides agree with TRBD2. V shed 6 bases and J 3 bases; nucleotides not matched to a gene: 6. The CDR3 extends over 14 amino acids. Per germline, CDR1 MDHEN and CDR2 SYDVKM.

The chain is built from TRBV6-5 and TRBJ2-7, with 9 bases that match TRBD1. CDR1 is MNHEY, CDR2 SVGAGI, per germline. This CDR3 region has 14 residues. J lost 5 bases, V lost 4 bases, and 6 bases had no gene match. CDR3 protein: CASSLRDRAHEQYF. The CDR3, as DNA: TGTGCCAGCAGTTTACGGGACAGGGCACACGAGCAGTACTTC.

V and J are TRBV28 and TRBJ1-1, with no clear D. The germline V gene has CDR1 MDHEN and CDR2 SYDVKM. This CDR3 comprises 11 residues. Trimming took off 7 bases at V and 1 base at J, with 4 bases between the two ends. CDR3 sequence (DNA): TGTGCCAGCACTGGGAACACTGAAGCTTTCTTT. Protein product: CASTGNTEAFF.

A few counts support this clonotype. The rearrangement uses TRBV2 and TRBJ2-7; TRBD2 matches 10 bases. J was trimmed by 10 bases and V by 4 bases; bases with no gene match: 19. CDR3 length: 17 residues. CDR1 is SNHLY and CDR2 is FYNNEI in the germline V gene. Here the CDR3 reads CASSVSSGRVLGTPQYF. The CDR3 bases are TGTGCCAGCAGTGTGTCGAGCGGGAGGGTATTAGGAACACCACAGTACTTC.